The 3 T cell receptor beta chains in this list originate from one sample, sequenced in a study of shared T cell receptors in the human thymus. Profiled with immunoSEQ multiplex PCR; TCRdb holds only in-frame clones, not every one. The table lists some 700,000 clones, roughly 88% of them singletons. This sample also appeared in a second study, on human thymus T cells.

Sequenced material: thymocytes. Receptors were obtained from a boy under three years old with a congenital heart defect.

This chain joins TRBV5-4 and TRBJ1-1; D might be TRBD1 (6 bases). Deletions cut 4 bases from V and 2 bases from J, with 9 bases between. The CDR3 is 13 residues long. Germline V lookup: CDR1 SGHNT, CDR2 YYREEE (reference sequence). This CDR3 is CASSPTGNTEAFF. The CDR3 DNA follows: TGTGCCAGCAGCCCGACAGGAAACACTGAAGCTTTCTTT.

The J gene is TRBJ2-7, the V gene TRBV7-2, with 11 bases matching TRBD2. The CDR3 runs to 17 residues. Germline CDR1 SGHTA, CDR2 FQGNSA. V trimming: 1 base; J trimming: 2 bases; junction bases outside the gene matches: 7. The CDR3 DNA reads as TGTGCCAGCAGCTTAGAATATAGCGGGAGGGGCCCCTACGAGCAGTACTTC. Translated, it gives CASSLEYSGRGPYEQYF. The full variable domain, its missing parts supplied by reference TRBV7-2 and TRBJ2-7, is GAGVSQSPSNKVTEKGKDVELRCDPISGHTALYWYRQSLGQGLEFLIYFQGNSAPDKSGLPSDRFSAERTGGSVSTLTIQRTQQEDSAVYLCASSLEYSGRGPYEQYFGPGTRLTVT.

The CDR3, as DNA: TGTGCCAGTAGTCCGACGGGGGCTAGCGGGGCCTCCTACGAGCAGTACTTC. It encodes CASSPTGASGASYEQYF. The gene calls are TRBV19 and TRBJ2-7, with 9 bases that match TRBD2. The germline V gene encodes CDR1 LNHDA and CDR2 SQIVND (reference sequence). V was pared by 5 bases and J by 0 bases, with 11 bases of the junction left unmatched. The CDR3 runs to 17 residues.